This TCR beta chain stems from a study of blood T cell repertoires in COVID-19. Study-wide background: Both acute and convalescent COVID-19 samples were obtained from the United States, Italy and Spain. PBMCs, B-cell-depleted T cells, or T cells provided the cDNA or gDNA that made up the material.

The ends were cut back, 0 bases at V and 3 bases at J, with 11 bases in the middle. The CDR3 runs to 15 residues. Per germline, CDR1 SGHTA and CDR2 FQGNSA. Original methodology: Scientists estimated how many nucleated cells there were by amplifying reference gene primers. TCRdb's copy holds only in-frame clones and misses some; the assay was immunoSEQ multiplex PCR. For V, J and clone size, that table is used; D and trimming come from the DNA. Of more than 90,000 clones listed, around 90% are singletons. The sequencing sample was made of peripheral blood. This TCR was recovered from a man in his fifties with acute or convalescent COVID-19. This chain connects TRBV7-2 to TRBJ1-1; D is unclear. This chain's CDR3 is CASSLATPLDTEAFF. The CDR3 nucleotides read TGTGCCAGCAGCTTAGCTACACCGTTGGACACTGAAGCTTTCTTT. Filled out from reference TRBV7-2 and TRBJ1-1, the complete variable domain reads GAGVSQSPSNKVTEKGKDVELRCDPISGHTALYWYRQSLGQGLEFLIYFQGNSAPDKSGLPSDRFSAERTGGSVSTLTIQRTQQEDSAVYLCASSLATPLDTEAFFGQGTRLTVV.